This T cell receptor beta chain was sequenced during a study of identical twins. Using its own MiXCR run on the 5' RACE reads, TCRdb lists one record per CDR3 protein. The sample yields roughly 1.6 million distinct CDR3 sequences, about 30% seen once. For this clonotype: Antigen specificity is unknown.

V gave up 0 bases and J gave up 10 bases; unmatched junction bases: 9. The CDR3 spans 16 residues. Germline V gives CDR1 SGDLS, CDR2 YYNGEE. Study-level points and caveats: Excess twin sharing in beta out-of-frame sequences was weaker. Analyses of zero insertions could, in part, be confounded by invariant MAIT and iNKT cells.

This receptor was obtained from a newborn girl in good health. This chain connects TRBV9 to TRBJ2-1; 11 bases match TRBD2. The sample taken for sequencing was cord blood. For the CDR3, the DNA is TGTGCCAGCAGCGTAGGAAAGGGACTAGCGGAAGGGGAGCAGTTCTTC. Translated: CASSVGKGLAEGEQFF.